Each of the 8 T cell receptor beta chains below was sequenced from the same sample in a study of T cells in women clearing cervical HPV infection. Produced via immunoSEQ multiplex PCR; TCRdb's table is partial and in-frame only. In all, the sample yields under 45,000 clones. Sequencing used blood buffy coat. All receptors come from a woman aged 18-70 years with a cervical HPV16 infection that either progressed to CIN3+ or cleared (not recorded which).

As for this clone: Sequencing ends 3 residues short of the CDR3 end; the germline J gene provides the rest. The rearrangement uses TRBV30 and TRBJ1-1, with D possibly being TRBD1 (5 bases). The germline gives CDR1 GTSNPN, CDR2 SVGIG (reference sequence). V lost 3 bases and J lost 3, with 20 bases in between. This CDR3 comprises 16 residues. CDR3 protein: CAWRDPGTREYTEAFF. Partial CDR3 DNA: TGTGCCTGGAGAGATCCGGGGACTAGGGAGTACACTGAA.

As to this clone: The read ends 3 residues early relative to the CDR3; the germline J gene fills the gap. The identical CDR3 is also encoded by other nucleotide sequences in the sample. The chain couples TRBV6-1 to TRBJ1-3, with a possible D match to TRBD1 (6 bases). The germline gives CDR1 MNHNS, CDR2 SASEGT. The CDR3 loop spans 16 amino acids. Trimming removed 2 bases from V and 2 bases from J, with 13 bases in between. Partial CDR3 DNA: TGTGCCAGCAGTGAACTACAGGGATCGACTGGAAACACC. It encodes CASSELQGSTGNT. The entire CDR3 protein reads CASSELQGSTGNTIYF.

Worth noting for this clone: The read terminates 3 residues ahead of where the CDR3 ends, so the germline J gene completes it. The chain has TRBV7-3 and TRBJ1-6, with 8 bases identical to TRBD1. The junction had 1 base not matched to a gene; V was cut back by 5 bases and J by 7 bases. Germline values: CDR1 SGHTA, CDR2 FQGTGA. The CDR3 spans 13 residues. The part of the CDR3 DNA that was read is TGTGCCAGCAGCAGGGACAGGAATTCACCC. This codes for CASSRDRNSP. The whole CDR3 sequence reads CASSRDRNSPLHF.

A note on this clone: The CDR3 goes on 3 residues after the read ends, and that part is filled in from the germline J gene. The chain links TRBV20-1 to TRBJ2-7; D is uncertain. CDR1 DFQATT and CDR2 SNEGSKA come from the germline V gene (reference sequence). The CDR3 contains 12 residues. Trimming took off 6 bases at V and 4 bases at J, with 13 bases between the two ends. The CDR3 loop is CSAYSGIYEQYF. The sequenced part of the CDR3 DNA is TGCAGTGCCTACAGTGGAATTTACGAG.

With respect to this clone: From the germline J gene comes the end of the CDR3, since the read stops 3 residues before it. The V call is TRBV19, the J call TRBJ2-2, with 10 bases lining up with TRBD1. CDR1 and CDR2 from the germline V gene are LNHDA and SQIVND (reference sequence). The CDR3 spans 13 residues. Here the CDR3 reads CATRDRGTEKLFF. Partial CDR3 DNA: TGTGCCACCCGGGACAGGGGTACTGAAAAG. The complete variable domain, with remaining parts taken from reference TRBV19 and TRBJ2-2, reads DGGITQSPKYLFRKEGQNVTLSCEQNLNHDAMYWYRQDPGQGLRLIYYSQIVNDFQKGDIAEGYSVSREKKESFPLTVTSAQKNPTAFYLCATRDRGTEKLFFGEGSRLTVL.

As regards this clone: The read stops 3 residues short of the end of the CDR3; the missing end is completed from the germline J gene. Different DNA sequences within this sample yield the same CDR3. The chain is built from TRBV20-1 and TRBJ1-5; the D gene is possibly TRBD1 (6 bases). Germline CDR1 reads DFQATT; CDR2 reads SNEGSKA (reference sequence). Trimming took off 4 bases at V and 4 bases at J, with 8 bases between the two ends. The CDR3 is 12 residues long. The part of the CDR3 DNA that was read is TGCAGTGCTATACAGGGAAATCAGCCC. This encodes CSAIQGNQP. The full CDR3 sequence reads CSAIQGNQPQHF.

Details on this clone: The observed sequence ends 3 residues before the CDR3 terminus, with the missing tail filled in from the germline J gene. Other DNA variants within this sample encode the same CDR3. This chain uses TRBV28 with TRBJ2-5; TRBD2 might be the D (6 bases). Germline lookup yields CDR1 MDHEN and CDR2 SYDVKM. V lost 4 bases and J 4 bases, leaving 7 bases between the germline ends. This CDR3 contains 12 residues. CDR3 DNA (partial): TGTGCCAGCAGTTCGGAGGGAGAGACC. Its translation: CASSSEGET. The CDR3 reads in full as CASSSEGETQYF.

A word on this clone: Read sequence stops 3 residues before the CDR3 end, and the germline J gene provides the missing end. The chain carries TRBV2 and TRBJ1-1, with a possible D match to TRBD1 (6 bases). The CDR3 is 14 amino acids. Germline V gene data show CDR1 as SNHLY and CDR2 as FYNNEI. The ends were cut back, 9 bases at V and 1 base at J, with 15 bases in the middle. CDR3 DNA, as far as it was read: TGTGCCAGTGCCGGGACAACAACGAACACTGAA. It is translated as CASAGTTTNTE. The whole CDR3 region reads CASAGTTTNTEAFF.